Below are 25 T cell receptor beta chains sequenced from a single sample in a study of response to subunit inactivated influenza vaccine. A single record per CDR3 protein comes from TCRdb applying MiXCR to the RT-PCR reads. The table includes 530,000 or so distinct CDR3 sequences, 13% to 15% detected once. Sequencing was performed on PBMCs from blood, taken 11 to 12 days after vaccination. All receptors come from a middle-aged man who received an inactivated influenza vaccine.

The gene calls are TRBV4-2 and TRBJ1-1; D remains unclear. Looked up from germline, CDR1 is LGHNA and CDR2 is YNFKEQ. The CDR3 length is 16 residues. V shed 0 bases and J shed 6 bases, with 17 bases lying between them. CDR3 nucleotide sequence: TGTGCCAGCAGCCAAGATTGGCCGGGCCCCCTCGCTGAAGCTTTCTTT. It encodes CASSQDWPGPLAEAFF.

CDR3 sequence: CASSLRLAGGQETQYF. CDR3 in DNA: TGTGCCAGCAGCTTGAGACTAGCGGGAGGACAAGAGACCCAGTACTTC. The chain uses TRBV12-3 or TRBV12-4 and TRBJ2-5; 13 nucleotides match TRBD2. The length of the CDR3 is 16 residues. V was clipped by 6 bases and J by 2 bases; unmatched bases: 6.

The rearrangement uses TRBV10-3 and TRBJ2-1; TRBD2 aligns across 8 bases. The CDR3 is 15 residues long. Germline loops: CDR1 ENHRY, CDR2 SYGVKD. J was trimmed by 4 bases and V by 7 bases; bases with no gene match: 9. CDR3 coding DNA: TGTGCCATCACCACCTCACTAGCGGAATACAATGAGCAGTTCTTC. It codes for CAITTSLAEYNEQFF.

This clonotype was detected a few times. This rearrangement joins TRBV28 to TRBJ1-2; TRBD1 matches at 8 bases. CDR3 length: 16 residues. Germline V gene sequence: CDR1 MDHEN, CDR2 SYDVKM. After removal of 7 bases from V and 7 bases from J, the junction contained 17 bases not matched to a gene. The CDR3 DNA follows: TGTGCCAGCACCGATAGAAACGGACAGGGCCTCGCTGGCTACACCTTC. It yields the protein CASTDRNGQGLAGYTF.

The chain carries TRBV6-1 and TRBJ1-6, with 7 bases fitting TRBD1. The CDR3 has 14 residues. Losses at the gene ends were 7 bases for V and 7 bases for J; bases not matched to a gene: 7. CDR1 is MNHNS and CDR2 is SASEGT in the germline V gene. CDR3 DNA sequence: TGTGCCAGCATCACCGGGACAGCAAATTCACCCCTCCACTTT. Translation: CASITGTANSPLHF.

This rearrangement joins TRBV4-2 to TRBJ2-1; 7 bases match TRBD1. This CDR3 has 16 amino acids. The J segment lost 0 bases and the V segment lost 2 bases, leaving 4 bases of the junction unmatched. The germline gives CDR1 LGHNA, CDR2 YNFKEQ. The CDR3 sequence is CASSQNRGSSYNEQFF. In nucleotides, the CDR3 is TGTGCCAGCAGCCAAAACAGGGGAAGCTCCTACAATGAGCAGTTCTTC.

A few counts support this clonotype. The V and J genes are TRBV7-8 and TRBJ1-3, with D possibly matching TRBD1 (6 bases). This CDR3 region has 16 residues. V lost 5 bases to trimming and J lost 0 bases, with 14 bases between them. Germline CDR1 is SGHVS and CDR2 is FQNEAQ. For the CDR3, the DNA is TGTGCCAGCAGCGTCGCCACAGGGTACTCTGGAAACACCATATATTTT. Translated, it gives CASSVATGYSGNTIYF.

Details on this clonotype: Given the absence of the conserved phenylalanine or tryptophan at the CDR3 end, a read error is likely. The chain couples TRBV6-5 to TRBJ2-7; 9 bases agree with TRBD1. The ends lost 2 bases at V and 4 bases at J; junction bases unmatched: 9. The CDR3 runs 16 residues. Germline lookup yields CDR1 MNHEY and CDR2 SVGAGI. The CDR3, as DNA: TGTGCCAGCAGTTACCGAACACCGGACAGGGGTTACGAGCAGTACTAC. Amino acids: CASSYRTPDRGYEQYY.

V is TRBV7-6 and J is TRBJ2-7; the D call may be TRBD1 or TRBD2 (6 bases each). Germline V gene data show CDR1 as SGHVS and CDR2 as FNYEAQ. The CDR3 sequence is 14 residues long. Deletions cut 1 base from V and 6 bases from J, with 13 bases between. The chain's CDR3 is CASSLGGAVSEQYF. The DNA for the CDR3 is TGTGCCAGCAGCTTAGGGGGGGCAGTCAGCGAGCAGTACTTC.

As DNA, the CDR3 is TGTGCCAGCAGTTTAATTCGTGGACTGACCTACGAGCAGTACTTC. Amino acids: CASSLIRGLTYEQYF. This sequence joins TRBV28 and TRBJ2-7, with a weak D call TRBD2 (5 bases). CDR3 length equals 15 residues. Germline lookup yields CDR1 MDHEN and CDR2 SYDVKM. Trimming removed 2 bases at V and 2 bases at J, with 13 bases between.

In its sample, this clonotype was seen a few times. The genes are TRBV6-5 and TRBJ1-1; TRBD1 is a possible D gene (6 bases). The CDR3 loop spans 14 amino acids. V lost 4 bases and J lost 11, with 20 bases in between. CDR1 and CDR2 from the germline V gene are MNHEY and SVGAGI. CDR3 in amino acids: CASSFSGGAGHAFF. DNA for the CDR3: TGTGCCAGCAGTTTCTCGGGGGGGGCGGGTCACGCTTTCTTT.

The CDR3 region is CASSLVETGVAGELFF. CDR3 nucleotide sequence: TGTGCCAGCAGCTTAGTTGAGACAGGGGTGGCCGGGGAGCTGTTTTTT. This chain connects TRBV7-8 to TRBJ2-2; TRBD1 aligns across 8 bases. The CDR3 has 16 amino acids. The ends lost 1 base at V and 6 bases at J; junction bases unmatched: 7. The germline V gene has CDR1 SGHVS and CDR2 FQNEAQ.

A few counts support this clonotype. This rearrangement joins TRBV7-8 to TRBJ1-4; D perhaps matches TRBD1 (6 bases). The V gene's germline CDR1 is SGHVS and CDR2 FQNEAQ. This CDR3 region has 15 residues. The V gene lost 6 bases and the J gene lost 4 bases, with 15 bases spanning the gap. CDR3 in amino acids: CASREGGAFNEKLFF. The CDR3 DNA reads as TGTGCCAGCAGAGAGGGGGGAGCCTTTAATGAAAAACTGTTTTTT.

The gene calls are TRBV28 and TRBJ2-7; perhaps TRBD1 as D (7 bases). The CDR3 has 16 residues. Germline-derived CDR1 and CDR2 are MDHEN and SYDVKM. With 5 bases removed from V and 0 bases from J, the gap between germline ends came to 17 bases. CDR3 sequence (DNA): TGTGCCAGCAGTCCTTCCGGAGGGGGCAACTCCTACGAGCAGTACTTC. The encoded protein is CASSPSGGGNSYEQYF. The complete variable domain, with remaining parts taken from reference TRBV28 and TRBJ2-7, reads DVKVTQSSRYLVKRTGEKVFLECVQDMDHENMFWYRQDPGLGLRLIYFSYDVKMKEKGDIPEGYSVSREKKERFSLILESASTNQTSMYLCASSPSGGGNSYEQYFGPGTRLTVT.

CDR3 sequence (DNA): TGCGCCAGCCGGATAACAGGGGTAGACCTCCAAGAGACCCAGTACTTC. Amino acids: CASRITGVDLQETQYF. The chain recombines TRBV4-1 with TRBJ2-5, with 7 bases aligning to TRBD1. The ends lost 8 bases at V and 1 base at J; junction bases unmatched: 13. The CDR3 extends over 16 amino acids. Per the germline V gene, CDR1 is MGHRA and CDR2 is YSYEKL.

The rearrangement links TRBV19 to TRBJ1-1; possible D gene TRBD1, 5 bases. Germline values: CDR1 LNHDA, CDR2 SQIVND (reference sequence). V dropped 5 bases and J dropped 4 bases, with 14 bases sitting between them. This CDR3 has 14 residues. The CDR3 is CASSASRGLTEAFF. The CDR3 DNA reads TGTGCCAGTAGTGCCTCGCGGGGCCTCACTGAAGCTTTCTTT.

The chain links TRBV4-1 to TRBJ2-5; maybe TRBD2 (6 bases). Germline V gene sequence: CDR1 MGHRA, CDR2 YSYEKL. The CDR3 loop spans 15 amino acids. V dropped 0 bases and J dropped 6 bases, with 14 bases sitting between them. The CDR3 here is CASSQDGSLAQTQYF. Written as DNA, the CDR3 is TGCGCCAGCAGCCAAGACGGGAGTCTAGCACAGACCCAGTACTTC.

The rearrangement joins TRBV5-1 to TRBJ2-1, with 8 bases that match TRBD2. Germline assignment: CDR1 SGHRS and CDR2 YFSETQ. The CDR3 has 16 residues. V was pared by 0 bases and J by 10 bases, with 12 bases of the junction left unmatched. The CDR3 loop reads CASSLGLAGLKSEQFF. The CDR3, as DNA: TGCGCCAGCAGCTTGGGTCTAGCGGGCCTTAAGTCGGAGCAGTTCTTC.

This clonotype was counted between two and nine times. The chain's CDR3 is CATQQGDIADTQYF. In nucleotides, the CDR3 is TGTGCCACGCAACAGGGGGATATTGCAGATACGCAGTATTTT. The rearrangement joins TRBV6-1 to TRBJ2-3, with 8 bases matching TRBD1. The CDR3 is 14 residues long. Germline trimming cut 10 bases from V and 4 bases from J; bases unmatched to any gene: 10. CDR1 MNHNS and CDR2 SASEGT come from the germline V gene.

This clonotype was observed a few times. The gene calls are TRBV5-1 and TRBJ1-1; no definite D call. Germline V gene sequence: CDR1 SGHRS, CDR2 YFSETQ. This CDR3 contains 14 residues. The V gene lost 4 bases and the J gene lost 2 bases, with 12 bases spanning the gap. The CDR3 nucleotides are TGCGCCAGCAGCCCCTGGACGGCTAACACTGAAGCTTTCTTT. Translating it yields CASSPWTANTEAFF.

The CDR3 nucleotides read TGTGCCAGCAGCCCGCAGCGGGGGGGCCTTATTGAGCAGTTCTTC. Protein product: CASSPQRGGLIEQFF. The V gene is TRBV7-2, the J gene TRBJ2-1; 10 positions match TRBD2. V was pared by 5 bases and J by 9 bases, with 10 bases of the junction left unmatched. Looked up from germline, CDR1 is SGHTA and CDR2 is FQGNSA. The CDR3 is 15 amino acids.

This clonotype was recorded once. This sequence joins TRBV29-1 and TRBJ2-5, with D possibly being TRBD2 (6 bases). The CDR3 runs 12 residues. CDR1 is SQVTM, CDR2 ANQGSEA, per germline. V was trimmed by 8 bases and J by 7 bases, leaving 17 bases between them. In DNA form, the CDR3 reads TGCAGCCCTAGGGCTAGCGAGGGGACCCAGTACTTC. Its translation: CSPRASEGTQYF. The variable domain in full, with the rest retrieved from reference TRBV29-1 and TRBJ2-5, is SAVISQKPSRDICQRGTSLTIQCQVDSQVTMMFWYRQQPGQSLTLIATANQGSEATYESGFVIDKFPISRPNLTFSTLTVSNMSPEDSSIYLCSPRASEGTQYFGPGTRLLVL.

This clonotype was counted between two and nine times. The chain has TRBV7-2 and TRBJ1-2; 11 nucleotides agree with TRBD1. From germline, CDR1 is SGHTA and CDR2 FQGNSA. CDR3 length: 15 residues. V lost 2 bases, J lost 8 bases, and 7 bases stayed unmatched. The CDR3 region is CASSLKGQGAQGYTF. CDR3 nucleotide sequence: TGTGCCAGCAGCTTAAAAGGACAGGGGGCGCAAGGCTACACCTTC.

This clonotype was detected a few times. The rearrangement links TRBV18 to TRBJ2-1, with 9 bases identical to TRBD1. V gave up 0 bases and J gave up 9 bases; unmatched junction bases: 6. Germline CDR1 and CDR2: KGHSH and LQKENI. The CDR3 consists of 15 residues. The CDR3 is CASSPPGQGNAEQFF. For the CDR3, the DNA is TGTGCCAGCTCACCACCGGGACAGGGAAACGCTGAGCAGTTCTTC.

V and J are TRBV20-1 and TRBJ2-3, with D perhaps matching TRBD2 (6 bases). Trimming cost V 3 bases and J 1 base, with 11 bases left between them. In germline, CDR1 is DFQATT, CDR2 SNEGSKA (reference sequence). This CDR3 spans 14 amino acids. CDR3 in DNA: TGCAGTGCTAGTTTCGCTAGCGGCACAGATACGCAGTATTTT. This translates into CSASFASGTDTQYF.